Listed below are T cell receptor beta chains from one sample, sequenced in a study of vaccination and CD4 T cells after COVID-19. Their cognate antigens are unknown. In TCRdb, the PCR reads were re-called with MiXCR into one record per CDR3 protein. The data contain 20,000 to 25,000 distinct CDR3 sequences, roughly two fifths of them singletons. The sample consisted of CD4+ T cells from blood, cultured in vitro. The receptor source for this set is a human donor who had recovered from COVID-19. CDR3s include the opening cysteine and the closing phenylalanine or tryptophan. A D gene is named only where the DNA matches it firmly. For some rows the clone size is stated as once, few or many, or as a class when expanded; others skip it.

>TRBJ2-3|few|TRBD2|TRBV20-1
CSARPRGGQLADTQYF
TGCAGTGCCCGACCGCGGGGGGGCCAGCTCGCAGATACGCAGTATTTT
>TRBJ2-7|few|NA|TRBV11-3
CASSSLGDSYEQYF
TGTGCCAGCAGCTCCCTAGGGGACTCCTACGAGCAGTACTTC
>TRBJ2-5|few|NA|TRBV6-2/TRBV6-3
CASSYVWDQETQYF
TGTGCCAGCAGTTACGTGTGGGACCAAGAGACCCAGTACTTC
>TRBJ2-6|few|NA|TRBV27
CASSSYWAVTTGANVLTF
TGTGCCAGCAGTTCCTACTGGGCAGTGACAACTGGGGCCAACGTCCTGACTTTC
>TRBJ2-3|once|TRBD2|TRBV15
CATSRDHDGRMTDTQYF
TGTGCCACCAGCAGAGATCACGACGGGAGGATGACAGATACGCAGTATTTT
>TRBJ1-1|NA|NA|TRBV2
CASSERGRNTEAFF
TGTGCCAGCAGTGAAAGGGGTCGGAACACTGAAGCTTTCTTT
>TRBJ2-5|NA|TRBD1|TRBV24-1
CATSDSGQGWQETQYF
TGTGCCACCAGTGATTCGGGACAGGGCTGGCAAGAGACCCAGTACTTC
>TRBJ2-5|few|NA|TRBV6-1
CASTARRGEGTQYF
TGTGCCAGCACCGCGAGACGCGGGGAAGGCACCCAGTACTTC
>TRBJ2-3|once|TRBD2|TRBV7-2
CASRLKRESDTQYF
TGTGCCAGCAGATTAAAGCGGGAGTCAGATACGCAGTATTTT
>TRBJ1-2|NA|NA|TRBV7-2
CASSLAGGVNYGYTF
TGTGCCAGCAGCTTAGCGGGGGGGGTTAACTATGGCTACACCTTC
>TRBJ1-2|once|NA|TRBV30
CAWSTGGWGYTF
TGTGCCTGGAGTACGGGGGGTTGGGGCTACACCTTC
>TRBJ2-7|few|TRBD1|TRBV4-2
CASSQDLRQGDEQYF
TGTGCCAGCAGCCAAGATCTGAGACAGGGTGACGAGCAGTACTTC
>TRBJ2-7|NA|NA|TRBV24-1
CATSGAGSLYEQYF
TGTGCCACCAGTGGGGCAGGGTCCCTCTACGAGCAGTACTTC
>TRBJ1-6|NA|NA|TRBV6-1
CASSAEINSPLHF
TGTGCCAGCAGTGCAGAGATTAATTCACCCCTCCACTTT
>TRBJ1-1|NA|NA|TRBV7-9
CASNRQTLNTEAFF
TGTGCCAGCAACCGACAGACCTTGAACACTGAAGCTTTCTTT
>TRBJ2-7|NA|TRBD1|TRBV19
CASSIRRGQGSDEQYF
TGTGCCAGTAGTATAAGGAGAGGACAGGGGAGCGACGAGCAGTACTTC
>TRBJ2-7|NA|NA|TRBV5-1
CASNPDGSYEQYF
TGCGCCAGCAATCCGGACGGATCCTACGAGCAGTACTTC
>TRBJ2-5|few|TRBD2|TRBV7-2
CASSWSSGRGQETQYF
TGTGCCAGCAGCTGGTCCAGCGGGAGGGGTCAAGAGACCCAGTACTTC
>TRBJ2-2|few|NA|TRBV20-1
CSATDRGRAGELFF
TGCAGTGCTACCGATAGAGGGCGCGCCGGGGAGCTGTTTTTT